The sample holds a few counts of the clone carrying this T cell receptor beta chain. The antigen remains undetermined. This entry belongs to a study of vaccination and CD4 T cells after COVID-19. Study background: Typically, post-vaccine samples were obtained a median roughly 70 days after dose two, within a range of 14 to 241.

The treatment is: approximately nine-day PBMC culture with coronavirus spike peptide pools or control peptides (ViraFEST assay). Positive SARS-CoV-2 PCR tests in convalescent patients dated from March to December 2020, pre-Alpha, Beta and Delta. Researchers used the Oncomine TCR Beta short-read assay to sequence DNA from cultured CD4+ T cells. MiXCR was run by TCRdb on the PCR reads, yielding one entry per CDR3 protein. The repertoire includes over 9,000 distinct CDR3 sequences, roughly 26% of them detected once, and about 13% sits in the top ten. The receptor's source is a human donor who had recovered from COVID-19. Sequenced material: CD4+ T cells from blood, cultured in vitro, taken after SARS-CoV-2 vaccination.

CDR3 bases: TGCAGTGCTAGCGGGACTAGCGGGAGTATGGGCAATGAGCAGTTCTTC. Amino acid sequence: CSASGTSGSMGNEQFF. The J gene is TRBJ2-1, the V gene TRBV20-1; 14 positions agree with TRBD2. The CDR3 has 16 residues. Trimming at V came to 3 bases and at J to 6 bases, leaving 7 bases not matched to a gene. CDR1 and CDR2 from the germline V gene are DFQATT and SNEGSKA (reference sequence).